The 2 T cell receptor beta chains below come from one sample, sequenced in a study of response to subunit inactivated influenza vaccine. MiXCR, run by TCRdb on the RT-PCR reads, gives a single entry per CDR3 protein. The profile shows approximately 700,000 distinct CDR3 sequences, 15% to 17% of them singletons. The specimen comprised PBMCs from blood, sampled 11 to 12 days after vaccination. These receptors all stem from a man between 50 and 59 years old who received an inactivated influenza vaccine.

The CDR3 nucleotides read TGTGCCAGCAATACAGGGTGGCAAGTCACAGATACGCAGTATTTT. Amino acids: CASNTGWQVTDTQYF. The chain links TRBV6-2 or TRBV6-3 to TRBJ2-3; D perhaps matches TRBD1 (6 bases). The CDR3 has 15 amino acids. Germline V CDR1 and CDR2: MNHEY, SVGEGT. V was cut by 7 bases and J by 2 bases, with 16 bases left in between.

This clonotype has only a few counts. The genes are TRBV15 and TRBJ1-2; D may be TRBD1 (5 bases). The CDR3 contains 14 residues. Germline V CDR1 and CDR2: LNHNV, YYDKDF (reference sequence). Deletions cut 4 bases from V and 1 base from J, with 10 bases between. In DNA form, the CDR3 reads TGTGCCACCAGCAAAGGGGACCGTAACTATGGCTACACCTTC. Protein product: CATSKGDRNYGYTF.